These 15 T cell receptor beta chains share one sample of origin, sequenced in a study of identical twins (dated by TCRdb to the mid-2010s). Libraries were prepared through 5' RACE. Instrument on record: Illumina HiSeq 2000. Through fastp at Q25 and MiXCR, TCRdb rebuilt clones from the public reads, retaining in-frame beta chains. Rows merge per CDR3 protein into single entries with the most common DNA and genes. Recorded for this sample are under 300,000 distinct CDR3 sequences; 11% to 15% of them occurred a single time. The ten largest make up around 8.3% of the sample. The specimen sequenced was memory (CD45RO+) T cells sorted from blood. The cell subset or site label corresponds to: CD45RO+ enriched T cells. Receptors were obtained from a young woman in good health.

The chain is built from TRBV3-1 and TRBJ2-3; D uncertain. In germline, CDR1 is LGHDT, CDR2 YNNKEL (reference sequence). Trimming cost V 4 bases and J 2 bases, with 19 bases left between them. There are 17 residues in the CDR3. The DNA for the CDR3 is TGTGCCAGCAGCCTCAATATGTGGTCGAGGAACACAGATACGCAGTATTTT. Residues: CASSLNMWSRNTDTQYF.

This rearrangement joins TRBV12-3 or TRBV12-4 to TRBJ2-4; D remains unclear. CDR3 length: 17 residues. With 4 bases removed from V and 0 bases from J, the gap between germline ends came to 16 bases. For the CDR3, the DNA is TGTGCCAGCAGTTACCCACGCTCGGCTTTAGCCAAAAACATTCAGTACTTC. Its translation: CASSYPRSALAKNIQYF.

V is TRBV5-1 and J is TRBJ2-5; 7 bases align to TRBD1. The CDR3 covers 14 residues. Looked up from germline, CDR1 is SGHRS and CDR2 is YFSETQ. Trimming at V came to 4 bases and at J to 3 bases, leaving 6 bases not matched to a gene. CDR3 DNA sequence: TGCGCCAGCAGCCCCGACAGGGAGAAAGAGACCCAGTACTTC. Residues: CASSPDREKETQYF.

This clonotype has a count of ten or more. V and J are TRBV12-3 or TRBV12-4 and TRBJ2-3, with 11 positions matching TRBD2. The CDR3 is made up of 16 amino acids. J was trimmed by 6 bases and V by 5 bases; bases with no gene match: 10. For the CDR3, the DNA is TGTGCCAGCAGTCCGAGGACTAGCGGGCCTCCGGATACGCAGTATTTT. This translates into CASSPRTSGPPDTQYF.

A few counts support this clonotype. The CDR3 DNA is TGCAGCGCATCGGGTAGGGTCCAAGAGACCCAGTACTTC. Translation: CSASGRVQETQYF. The gene calls are TRBV29-1 and TRBJ2-5; D is ambiguous. Germline values: CDR1 SQVTM, CDR2 ANQGSEA. The CDR3 totals 13 residues. Trimming removed 7 bases at V and 1 base at J, with 13 bases between. The full variable domain, its missing parts supplied by reference TRBV29-1 and TRBJ2-5, is SAVISQKPSRDICQRGTSLTIQCQVDSQVTMMFWYRQQPGQSLTLIATANQGSEATYESGFVIDKFPISRPNLTFSTLTVSNMSPEDSSIYLCSASGRVQETQYFGPGTRLLVL.

The rearrangement links TRBV18 to TRBJ1-2; no reliable D call. Germline CDR1 KGHSH, CDR2 LQKENI. The V end lost 5 bases, the J end lost 0 bases, and 10 bases lay between the germline ends. The CDR3 spans 14 residues. This CDR3 reads CASSRMLANYGYTF. The CDR3 DNA is TGTGCCAGCTCAAGGATGTTAGCTAACTATGGCTACACCTTC.

The sample holds many counts of this clonotype. The chain joins TRBV5-1 to TRBJ2-7; tentatively, D is TRBD1 or TRBD2 (5 bases each). The CDR3 totals 12 residues. Germline CDR1 reads SGHRS; CDR2 reads YFSETQ. Trimming left V 0 bases short and J 4 bases short, with 5 bases between. CDR3 amino acids: CASSLGGYEQYF. As DNA, the CDR3 is TGCGCCAGCAGCTTGGGGGGGTACGAGCAGTACTTC.

This clonotype was observed a few times. The chain couples TRBV7-9 to TRBJ2-2, with TRBD2 matching 10 bases. Germline lookup yields CDR1 SEHNR and CDR2 FQNEAQ (reference sequence). The CDR3 has 17 residues. Germline trimming cut 5 bases from V and 10 bases from J; bases unmatched to any gene: 16. The CDR3 DNA reads as TGTGCCAGCAGCCTTCCGGCATCAGCGGGGGGGAACGCGGAGCTGTTTTTT. This sequence encodes CASSLPASAGGNAELFF. The full variable domain, completed using reference TRBV7-9 and TRBJ2-2, is DTGVSQNPRHKITKRGQNVTFRCDPISEHNRLYWYRQTLGQGPEFLTYFQNEAQLEKSRLLSDRFSAERPKGSFSTLEIQRTEQGDSAMYLCASSLPASAGGNAELFFGEGSRLTVL.

This clonotype occurred a few times. This chain connects TRBV2 to TRBJ1-6; D gene ambiguous. The germline V gene has CDR1 SNHLY and CDR2 FYNNEI. The V and J ends lost 2 bases and 11 bases respectively, with 10 bases between them. The length of the CDR3 is 13 residues. The DNA of the CDR3 is TGTGCCAGCAGTGAAACCCCTCCCACACCCCTCCACTTT. It yields the protein CASSETPPTPLHF.

V gene TRBV29-1 combines with J gene TRBJ2-2; 10 bases are shared with TRBD2. J gave up 2 bases and V 3 bases, and 15 bases lay outside the gene matches. This CDR3 contains 19 residues. Germline V lookup: CDR1 SQVTM, CDR2 ANQGSEA. The CDR3 DNA is TGCAGCGTTGATGGGGGAGGGAATAGCGGGAGGACAAACACCGGGGAGCTGTTTTTT. Translation gives CSVDGGGNSGRTNTGELFF.

This clonotype was seen repeatedly, ten times or more. V gene TRBV20-1 combines with J gene TRBJ2-7, with D unclear. Germline loops: CDR1 DFQATT, CDR2 SNEGSKA (reference sequence). The CDR3 loop spans 15 amino acids. Trimming took 5 bases from V and 11 from J, leaving 28 bases between them. DNA of the CDR3: TGCAGTGCTTTGTCCGCTGCAGGTACCTTTCCAAAGGAGTACTTC. This translates into CSALSAAGTFPKEYF.

This clonotype was observed a few times. The genes are TRBV7-8 and TRBJ1-5; no reliable D call. Between the trimmed V and J ends, which lost 2 bases and 4 bases, there was a span of 6 bases. In germline, CDR1 is SGHVS, CDR2 FQNEAQ. This CDR3 has 13 amino acids. In nucleotides, the CDR3 is TGTGCCAGCAGCTTATTCGAGAATCAGCCCCAGCATTTT. Protein sequence: CASSLFENQPQHF.

This clonotype was detected many times. Written as DNA, the CDR3 is TGTGCCAGCAGCTCTAGCCGGCAAACCGGACTATCCTACAATGAGCAGTTCTTC. It encodes CASSSSRQTGLSYNEQFF. The rearrangement joins TRBV5-4 to TRBJ2-1; maybe TRBD2 (6 bases). Between the trimmed V and J ends, which lost 3 bases and 1 base, there was a span of 20 bases. Germline loops: CDR1 SGHNT, CDR2 YYREEE (reference sequence). CDR3 size: 18 residues.

The gene calls are TRBV7-2 and TRBJ1-3; D gene uncertain. This CDR3 has 13 amino acids. V lost 3 bases and J 1 base, leaving 4 bases between the germline ends. Germline V gene sequence: CDR1 SGHTA, CDR2 FQGNSA. CDR3 sequence reads: CASSFNSGNTIYF. The CDR3 bases are TGTGCCAGCAGCTTTAATTCTGGAAACACCATATATTTT. The variable domain in full, completed from reference TRBV7-2 and TRBJ1-3, reads GAGVSQSPSNKVTEKGKDVELRCDPISGHTALYWYRQSLGQGLEFLIYFQGNSAPDKSGLPSDRFSAERTGGSVSTLTIQRTQQEDSAVYLCASSFNSGNTIYFGEGSWLTVV.

This chain joins TRBV5-1 and TRBJ2-1, with 10 bases identical to TRBD1. The V and J ends lost 3 bases and 3 bases, in that order; junction bases with no gene match: 6. This CDR3 comprises 16 residues. CDR1 is SGHRS and CDR2 is YFSETQ in the germline V gene. The CDR3 sequence is CASSSEWDRGYNEQFF. In DNA form, the CDR3 reads TGCGCCAGCAGCTCGGAGTGGGACAGGGGCTACAATGAGCAGTTCTTC.